This T cell receptor beta chain was recorded in a study of early T cells in non-severe SARS-CoV-2 infection. Study-level information: Chains were unpaired, as sequencing was done on bulk RNA from unsorted whole blood.

The CDR3 sequence is 15 residues long. CDR1 and CDR2 (germline): SGHAT, FQNNGV. J was trimmed by 5 bases and V by 3 bases; bases with no gene match: 6. TCRdb independently ran MiXCR on the 5' RACE reads; one entry per CDR3 protein. The sample has 35,000 to 40,000 distinct CDR3 sequences, 5.8% seen once. There are many counts of this clonotype. The receptor was isolated from an adult who was a healthcare worker with PCR-confirmed SARS-CoV-2 infection or an uninfected control (not recorded which). Sequenced input: whole blood. This chain uses TRBV11-2 with TRBJ2-5; 10 nucleotides line up with TRBD2. Written as DNA, the CDR3 is TGTGCCAGCAGCTTTAGTAGCGGGGGGCGGGAGACCCAGTACTTC. This translates into CASSFSSGGRETQYF.